This TCR beta chain comes out of a study of T cell responses to AZD1222 COVID-19 vaccine. The protocol was immunoSEQ multiplex PCR, while the TCRdb copy is restricted to in-frame clones and leaves out a portion. The sample includes about 180,000 clones, approximately 95% of them seen just once. CDR1 SQVTM and CDR2 ANQGSEA come from the germline V gene. V lost 8 bases and J lost 6; bases outside the gene matches: 12. This CDR3 has 15 amino acids. As concerns this clone: Its specificity is not known.

Study outcomes and limitations: Spike-spanning, vaccine-associated CD4 TCRs were dominant at 160-218 and 743-854.

The clonotype comes from an adult who received the MenACWY meningococcal vaccine as a control. The gene calls are TRBV29-1 and TRBJ2-3; 12 bases are shared with TRBD2. The sample here was peripheral blood, taken 28 days after the second dose of the MenACWY control vaccine. CDR3 sequence reads: CSCAASGGAGDTQYF. The DNA for the CDR3 is TGCAGCTGTGCGGCTAGCGGGGGGGCAGGGGATACGCAGTATTTT.